Listed below are T cell receptor beta chains from one sample, sequenced in a study of CD8 T cells in Susac syndrome. One entry per CDR3 protein results from TCRdb running MiXCR on the immunoSEQ multiplex PCR reads. There are some 200,000 distinct CDR3 sequences in the sample; around 95% occur only once, and around 0.099% lies in the top ten. The sample was CD4+ T cells from PBMCs. The receptors originated from a human donor with multiple sclerosis. CDR3s include the opening cysteine and the closing phenylalanine or tryptophan. The order of the fields is CDR3 protein, V gene, J gene, clone size, D gene. A D gene is named only where the DNA matches it firmly. Size tells how often a clone was seen (once, few, many) or the class of an expanded clone, and some rows leave it out.

CDR3aa: CASSLRVTEQFF
v_gene: TRBV7-2
j_gene: TRBJ2-1
abundance: .
d_gene: .

CDR3aa: CSVSSHGVTDTQYF
v_gene: TRBV29-1
j_gene: TRBJ2-3
abundance: .
d_gene: .

CDR3aa: CSAREGNPGEQYF
v_gene: TRBV20-1
j_gene: TRBJ2-7
abundance: .
d_gene: .

CDR3aa: CASSSSGTGNGYTF
v_gene: TRBV7-9
j_gene: TRBJ1-2
abundance: .
d_gene: TRBD1

CDR3aa: CASSLGYRGPYNEQFF
v_gene: TRBV7-2
j_gene: TRBJ2-1
abundance: .
d_gene: TRBD1

CDR3aa: CASSLVPDDTQYF
v_gene: TRBV7-7
j_gene: TRBJ2-3
abundance: .
d_gene: .

CDR3aa: CSVGGGHSENTIYF
v_gene: TRBV29-1
j_gene: TRBJ1-3
abundance: once
d_gene: .

CDR3aa: CSVEDMGYDLTEAFF
v_gene: TRBV29-1
j_gene: TRBJ1-1
abundance: .
d_gene: .

CDR3aa: CASSGARSYSSYEQYF
v_gene: TRBV27
j_gene: TRBJ2-7
abundance: .
d_gene: .

CDR3aa: CASSPLGTEQFF
v_gene: TRBV18
j_gene: TRBJ2-1
abundance: .
d_gene: .

CDR3aa: CSARGRGDRYEQYF
v_gene: TRBV20-1
j_gene: TRBJ2-7
abundance: once
d_gene: .

CDR3aa: CASSQQGSGYEQYF
v_gene: TRBV12-3/TRBV12-4
j_gene: TRBJ2-7
abundance: .
d_gene: TRBD1

CDR3aa: CASNPQGYSYEQYF
v_gene: TRBV2
j_gene: TRBJ2-7
abundance: .
d_gene: .

CDR3aa: CASSRDSRGYEQYF
v_gene: TRBV5-1
j_gene: TRBJ2-7
abundance: .
d_gene: .

CDR3aa: CSVSVGVVTGELFF
v_gene: TRBV29-1
j_gene: TRBJ2-2
abundance: .
d_gene: .

CDR3aa: CASSLNGAHTRNIQYF
v_gene: TRBV12-3/TRBV12-4
j_gene: TRBJ2-4
abundance: .
d_gene: .

CDR3aa: CASSVATGGHEQYF
v_gene: TRBV9
j_gene: TRBJ2-7
abundance: .
d_gene: TRBD1

CDR3aa: CASSFVGLLETQYF
v_gene: TRBV7-9
j_gene: TRBJ2-5
abundance: .
d_gene: .

CDR3aa: CSAIKGVMNTEAFF
v_gene: TRBV20-1
j_gene: TRBJ1-1
abundance: .
d_gene: .

CDR3aa: CATDGSFNEQYF
v_gene: TRBV28
j_gene: TRBJ2-7
abundance: once
d_gene: .

CDR3aa: CASSGLGAGGEGYTF
v_gene: TRBV9
j_gene: TRBJ1-2
abundance: .
d_gene: TRBD1

CDR3aa: CASSTGLAVYQETQYF
v_gene: TRBV28
j_gene: TRBJ2-5
abundance: .
d_gene: TRBD2

CDR3aa: CASSKRGVGETQYF
v_gene: TRBV5-4
j_gene: TRBJ2-5
abundance: once
d_gene: TRBD2

CDR3aa: CASSPVVRGYNEQFF
v_gene: TRBV28
j_gene: TRBJ2-1
abundance: .
d_gene: .

CDR3aa: CASSQGHSYYEQYF
v_gene: TRBV7-2
j_gene: TRBJ2-7
abundance: .
d_gene: .

CDR3aa: CSVVLGIQAYEQYF
v_gene: TRBV29-1
j_gene: TRBJ2-7
abundance: few
d_gene: .

CDR3aa: CSAGGLSQPQHF
v_gene: TRBV20-1
j_gene: TRBJ1-5
abundance: .
d_gene: .

CDR3aa: CASSILTGGLFF
v_gene: TRBV5-6
j_gene: TRBJ2-1
abundance: .
d_gene: TRBD1

CDR3aa: CATSGRRDRGDTGELFF
v_gene: TRBV24-1
j_gene: TRBJ2-2
abundance: .
d_gene: TRBD1

CDR3aa: CASSGTSGTYEQYF
v_gene: TRBV18
j_gene: TRBJ2-7
abundance: .
d_gene: TRBD2

CDR3aa: CSGATGTGGTEAFF
v_gene: TRBV29-1
j_gene: TRBJ1-1
abundance: .
d_gene: TRBD1

CDR3aa: CATSSAVSLGYTF
v_gene: TRBV15
j_gene: TRBJ1-2
abundance: .
d_gene: .

CDR3aa: CASRDRQEQYF
v_gene: TRBV27
j_gene: TRBJ2-7
abundance: .
d_gene: TRBD1

CDR3aa: CASSLGQGANLEQFF
v_gene: TRBV5-1
j_gene: TRBJ2-1
abundance: .
d_gene: TRBD1

CDR3aa: CASSQDRELGYGYTF
v_gene: TRBV14
j_gene: TRBJ1-2
abundance: .
d_gene: .

CDR3aa: CASSQRGPGYGYTF
v_gene: TRBV18
j_gene: TRBJ1-2
abundance: .
d_gene: .

CDR3aa: CASSGSGANVLTF
v_gene: TRBV5-1
j_gene: TRBJ2-6
abundance: .
d_gene: .

CDR3aa: CSAKQGSARGTEAFF
v_gene: TRBV20-1
j_gene: TRBJ1-1
abundance: .
d_gene: .

CDR3aa: CASSHQRGGSYNEQFF
v_gene: TRBV7-9
j_gene: TRBJ2-1
abundance: .
d_gene: TRBD2

CDR3aa: CAWSFSPGTAGELFF
v_gene: TRBV30
j_gene: TRBJ2-2
abundance: .
d_gene: TRBD1

CDR3aa: CASSFGLAGGGHYNEQFF
v_gene: TRBV5-1
j_gene: TRBJ2-1
abundance: .
d_gene: TRBD2

CDR3aa: CASSSFSGRANNEQFF
v_gene: TRBV5-1
j_gene: TRBJ2-1
abundance: .
d_gene: TRBD2

CDR3aa: CASSVDQANTEAFF
v_gene: TRBV9
j_gene: TRBJ1-1
abundance: .
d_gene: .

CDR3aa: CSARDTKTSGRLNEQFF
v_gene: TRBV20-1
j_gene: TRBJ2-1
abundance: .
d_gene: TRBD2

CDR3aa: CASSHRLAGDDEQYF
v_gene: TRBV11-1
j_gene: TRBJ2-7
abundance: few
d_gene: TRBD2

CDR3aa: CSASSGNYNEQFF
v_gene: TRBV20-1
j_gene: TRBJ2-1
abundance: .
d_gene: TRBD2